This T cell receptor (beta chain) was captured by sequencing in a study of blood T cell repertoires in COVID-19. CDR3 length: 14 residues. The V end lost 5 bases, the J end lost 6 bases, and 14 bases lay between the germline ends. Germline V gene lookup returns CDR1 SGHTA and CDR2 FQGNSA. Profiled with immunoSEQ multiplex PCR; TCRdb holds only in-frame clones, not every one. The sample lists more than 300,000 clones; around nine tenths were seen once. V gene TRBV7-2 combines with J gene TRBJ2-1, with a possible D match to TRBD2 (5 bases). Sequencing used PBMCs or T cells enriched from blood (not recorded which). The origin of this receptor is a woman aged 25 to 39 who had recovered from COVID-19. Here the CDR3 DNA reads TGTGCCAGCAGCATCCAGCGGCCTCTCAATGAGCAGTTCTTC. Translated: CASSIQRPLNEQFF.